Shown below are 17 T cell receptor beta chains from a single sample sequenced in a study of T cell responses to AZD1222 COVID-19 vaccine. TCRdb's copy holds only in-frame clones and misses some; the assay was immunoSEQ multiplex PCR. This table has approximately 150,000 clones, approximately 90% appearing once. Source: peripheral blood, taken on day 0 of AZD1222 vaccination. The receptors originated from an adult in good health.

The chain carries TRBV11-3 and TRBJ2-5; 9 bases line up with TRBD1. This CDR3 spans 14 amino acids. V gave up 1 base and J gave up 4 bases; unmatched junction bases: 1. CDR1 and CDR2 from the germline V gene are SGHNT and YENEEA. The CDR3: CASSLGQGGETQYF. The CDR3 DNA sequence: TGTGCCAGCAGCTTAGGACAGGGGGGAGAGACCCAGTACTTC.

The rearrangement uses TRBV3-1 (or the pseudogene TRBV3-2) and TRBJ2-2; D is unclear. Germline-derived CDR1 and CDR2 are LGHDT and YNNKEL (reference sequence). The CDR3 is 14 amino acids. The V end was cut by 2 bases, the J end by 7 bases, with 11 bases between. CDR3 sequence reads: CASSQPTTGGELFF. In DNA form, the CDR3 reads TGTGCCAGCAGCCAACCAACTACGGGCGGGGAGCTGTTTTTT.

This chain joins TRBV12-3 or TRBV12-4 and TRBJ1-1; D gene unclear. Trimming shortened V by 1 base and J by 3 bases, and 3 bases separated the two germline ends. This CDR3 is 12 amino acids long. CDR3 nucleotide sequence: TGTGCCAGCAGTTTAGTTTACACTGAAGCTTTCTTT. As protein: CASSLVYTEAFF.

The chain uses TRBV10-3 and TRBJ2-2, with D hard to call. From germline, CDR1 is ENHRY and CDR2 SYGVKD. There are 18 residues in the CDR3. Trimming pared 3 bases from V and 7 bases from J, leaving 24 bases between. The DNA for the CDR3 is TGTGCCATCAGTGAATCTCCCGGCACTGGCTTTAATAGCGGGGAGCTGTTTTTT. This gives the protein CAISESPGTGFNSGELFF.

The V gene is TRBV28, the J gene TRBJ2-7; weak D call: TRBD1 (5 bases). Per the germline V gene, CDR1 is MDHEN and CDR2 is SYDVKM. V dropped 6 bases and J dropped 2 bases, with 17 bases sitting between them. The CDR3 loop spans 15 amino acids. CDR3 loop: CASSVGHLLTYEQYF. The CDR3 DNA sequence: TGTGCCAGCAGCGTCGGACACTTATTAACCTACGAGCAGTACTTC.

This rearrangement joins TRBV4-3 to TRBJ2-7; possibly TRBD1 or TRBD2 for D (5 bases each). There are 12 residues in the CDR3. The germline V and J ends were trimmed by 3 bases and 7 bases, with 10 bases remaining between them. The V gene's germline CDR1 is LGHNA and CDR2 YSLEER. CDR3 loop: CASSQGRGEQYF. The CDR3 DNA reads TGCGCCAGCAGCCAGGGACGGGGTGAGCAGTACTTC.

The chain couples TRBV28 to TRBJ2-6; no clear D gene. The V gene's germline CDR1 is MDHEN and CDR2 SYDVKM. The CDR3 has 15 residues. Trimming stripped 7 bases from V and 0 bases from J, with 10 bases between. The chain's CDR3 is CASIRSPSGANVLTF. DNA of the CDR3: TGTGCCAGCATCCGGTCCCCCTCTGGGGCCAACGTCCTGACTTTC.

The DNA for the CDR3 is TGTGCCAGCAGTTTTAGACTGCCGGGGACCGGGGAGCTGTTTTTT. Translated, it gives CASSFRLPGTGELFF. The chain combines TRBV7-2 with TRBJ2-2; possible D gene TRBD2, 5 bases. The ends were cut back, 6 bases at V and 5 bases at J, with 16 bases in the middle. Germline V gene data show CDR1 as SGHTA and CDR2 as FQGNSA. CDR3 length: 15 amino acids.

The chain joins TRBV24-1 to TRBJ2-2, with D possibly matching TRBD1 (6 bases). CDR3 length: 17 amino acids. V was clipped by 4 bases and J by 4 bases, with 18 bases between them. In germline, CDR1 is KGHDR, CDR2 SFDVKD. The CDR3 nucleotides are TGTGCCACCAGTGACTCCAGCCCCGGGACACTCACCGGGGAGCTGTTTTTT. Its translation is CATSDSSPGTLTGELFF.

J is TRBJ2-1 and V is TRBV7-3; 12 bases agree with TRBD2. Germline-derived CDR1 and CDR2 are SGHTA and FQGTGA. This CDR3 is built from 16 residues. V lost 4 bases, J lost 5 bases, and 6 bases stayed unmatched. The CDR3 loop reads CASSSLLAGGHNEQFF. CDR3 nucleotides: TGTGCCAGCAGCTCCCTTCTAGCGGGAGGGCACAATGAGCAGTTCTTC. The entire variable domain, with the rest obtained from reference TRBV7-3 and TRBJ2-1, is as follows: GAGVSQTPSNKVTEKGKYVELRCDPISGHTALYWYRQSLGQGPEFLIYFQGTGAADDSGLPNDRFFAVRPEGSVSTLKIQRTERGDSAVYLCASSSLLAGGHNEQFFGPGTRLTVL.

V and J are TRBV14 and TRBJ2-7; no clear D. Per germline, CDR1 SGHDN and CDR2 FVKESK. The CDR3 consists of 13 residues. Trimming took 3 bases from V and 5 from J, leaving 11 bases between them. DNA of the CDR3: TGTGCCAGCAGCCACCTTGGGAAGGACGAGCAGTACTTC. Translation: CASSHLGKDEQYF.

The rearrangement joins TRBV18 to TRBJ1-1; D possibly corresponds to TRBD1 (5 bases). The CDR3 extends over 15 amino acids. The germline V and J ends were trimmed by 2 bases and 3 bases, with 13 bases remaining between them. Germline CDR1 KGHSH, CDR2 LQKENI. In DNA, the CDR3 is TGTGCCAGCTCACCAGCGGGGGTCCACTACACTGAAGCTTTCTTT. It is translated as CASSPAGVHYTEAFF.

The chain uses TRBV18 and TRBJ1-1, with D uncertain. V gave up 3 bases and J gave up 1 base, with 6 bases separating them. Germline loops: CDR1 KGHSH, CDR2 LQKENI. CDR3 size: 13 residues. The CDR3 loop is CASSPAKNTEAFF. The CDR3 DNA reads TGTGCCAGCTCACCCGCCAAGAACACTGAAGCTTTCTTT.

The chain employs TRBV30 and TRBJ1-2; a possible D gene is TRBD1 (6 bases). V was cut by 3 bases and J by 7 bases, with 15 bases left in between. The germline CDR1 and CDR2 sequences are GTSNPN and SVGIG (reference sequence). This CDR3 contains 13 residues. CDR3 loop: CAWSRPGGFGYTF. DNA of the CDR3: TGTGCCTGGAGCCGGCCGGGGGGCTTTGGCTACACCTTC.

In regard to this clone: A junction end diverges from the germline sequence, so it may reflect a read error. The chain uses TRBV7-7 and TRBJ1-2, with D perhaps TRBD1 (6 bases). The CDR3 is made up of 14 amino acids. Germline assignment: CDR1 SSHAT and CDR2 FNYEAQ (reference sequence). This chain's CDR3 is CASSPIGGRHGYTF. The CDR3 coding sequence is TGTGCTAGCAGCCCCATTGGGGGCAGACATGGCTACACCTTC.

The chain joins TRBV24-1 to TRBJ2-2; TRBD2 aligns across 8 bases. J gave up 8 bases and V 2 bases, and 9 bases lay outside the gene matches. The CDR3 is 16 residues long. The germline CDR1 and CDR2 sequences are KGHDR and SFDVKD. CDR3 region: CATSDWGLDGRGELFF. The CDR3 DNA follows: TGTGCCACCAGTGATTGGGGACTAGATGGAAGGGGGGAGCTGTTTTTT.

V is TRBV5-1 and J is TRBJ2-3, with 13 bases that match TRBD2. The germline V gene encodes CDR1 SGHRS and CDR2 YFSETQ. The CDR3 length is 17 residues. V was clipped by 0 bases and J by 5 bases; unmatched bases: 6. The CDR3 sequence: CASSLGTSGRAGDTQYF. The CDR3 region has the DNA TGCGCCAGCAGCTTGGGTACTAGCGGGAGGGCCGGAGATACGCAGTATTTT.